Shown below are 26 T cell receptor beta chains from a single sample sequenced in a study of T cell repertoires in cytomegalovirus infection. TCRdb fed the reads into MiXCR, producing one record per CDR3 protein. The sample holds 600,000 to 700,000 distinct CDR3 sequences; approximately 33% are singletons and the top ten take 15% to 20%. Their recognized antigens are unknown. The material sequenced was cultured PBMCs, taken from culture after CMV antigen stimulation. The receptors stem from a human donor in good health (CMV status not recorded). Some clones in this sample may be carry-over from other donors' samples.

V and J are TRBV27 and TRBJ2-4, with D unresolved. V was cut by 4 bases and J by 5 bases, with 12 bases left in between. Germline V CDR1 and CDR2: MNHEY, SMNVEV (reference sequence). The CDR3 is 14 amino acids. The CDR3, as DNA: TGTGCCAGCAGTTCCCGTGGATGGGAAAACATTCAGTACTTC. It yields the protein CASSSRGWENIQYF.

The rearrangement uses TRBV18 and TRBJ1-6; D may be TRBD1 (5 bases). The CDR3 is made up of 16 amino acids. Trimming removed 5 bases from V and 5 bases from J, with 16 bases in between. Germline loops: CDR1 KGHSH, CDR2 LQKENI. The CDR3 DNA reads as TGTGCCAGCTCATTCAGGGAAACCCAGAATAATTCACCCCTCCACTTT. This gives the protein CASSFRETQNNSPLHF.

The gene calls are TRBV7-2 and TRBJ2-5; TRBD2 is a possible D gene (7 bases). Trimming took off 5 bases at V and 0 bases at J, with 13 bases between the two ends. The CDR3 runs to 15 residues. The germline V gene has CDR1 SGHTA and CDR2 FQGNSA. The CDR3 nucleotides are TGTGCCAGCAGCACCGCGGGGGCTAACCAAGAGACCCAGTACTTC. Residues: CASSTAGANQETQYF. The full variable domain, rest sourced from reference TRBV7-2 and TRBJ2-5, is GAGVSQSPSNKVTEKGKDVELRCDPISGHTALYWYRQSLGQGLEFLIYFQGNSAPDKSGLPSDRFSAERTGGSVSTLTIQRTQQEDSAVYLCASSTAGANQETQYFGPGTRLLVL.

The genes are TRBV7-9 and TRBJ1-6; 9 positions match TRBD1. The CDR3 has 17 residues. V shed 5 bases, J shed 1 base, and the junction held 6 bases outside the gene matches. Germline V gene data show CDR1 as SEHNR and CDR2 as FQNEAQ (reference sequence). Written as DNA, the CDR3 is TGTGCCAGCAGCCGACAGGGGGGATCGTCCTATAATTCACCCCTCCACTTT. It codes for CASSRQGGSSYNSPLHF.

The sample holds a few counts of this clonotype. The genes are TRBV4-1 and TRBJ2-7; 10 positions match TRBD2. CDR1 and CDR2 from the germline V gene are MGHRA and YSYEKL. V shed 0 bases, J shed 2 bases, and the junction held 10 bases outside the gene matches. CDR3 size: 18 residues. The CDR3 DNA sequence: TGCGCCAGCAGCCAAGACCCCGTAGCGGGAGGAGGCCCCTACGAGCAGTACTTC. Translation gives CASSQDPVAGGGPYEQYF.

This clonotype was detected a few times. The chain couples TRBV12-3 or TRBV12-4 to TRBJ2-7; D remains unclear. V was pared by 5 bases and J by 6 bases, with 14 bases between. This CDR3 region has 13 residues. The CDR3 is CASSHYPLGEQYF. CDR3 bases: TGTGCCAGCAGTCACTACCCGTTGGGCGAGCAGTACTTC.

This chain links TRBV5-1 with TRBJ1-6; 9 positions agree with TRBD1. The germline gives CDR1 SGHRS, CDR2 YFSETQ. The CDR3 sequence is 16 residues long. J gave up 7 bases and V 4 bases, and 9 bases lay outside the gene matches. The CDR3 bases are TGCGCCAGCAGCGTAATGACAGGGGGAAGGAATTCACCCCTCCACTTT. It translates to CASSVMTGGRNSPLHF.

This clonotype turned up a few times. CDR3 region: CASSLSAEPNVLTF. As DNA, the CDR3 is TGTGCCAGCAGCTTAAGTGCGGAGCCCAACGTCCTGACTTTC. The V and J genes are TRBV7-9 and TRBJ2-6; D uncertain. The CDR3 extends over 14 amino acids. Looked up from germline, CDR1 is SEHNR and CDR2 is FQNEAQ (reference sequence). V lost 2 bases to trimming and J lost 8 bases, with 10 bases between them.

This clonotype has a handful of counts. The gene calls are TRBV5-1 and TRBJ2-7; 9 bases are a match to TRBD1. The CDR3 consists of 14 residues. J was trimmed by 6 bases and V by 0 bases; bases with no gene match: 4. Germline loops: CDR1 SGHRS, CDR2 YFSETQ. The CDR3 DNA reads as TGCGCCAGCAGCTTGGAAAGACAGGGGGGCGAGCAGTACTTC. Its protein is CASSLERQGGEQYF.

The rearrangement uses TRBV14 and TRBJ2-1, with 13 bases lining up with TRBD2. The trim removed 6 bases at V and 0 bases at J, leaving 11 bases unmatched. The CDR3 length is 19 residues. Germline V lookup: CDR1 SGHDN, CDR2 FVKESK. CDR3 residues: CASSLRLAGGRSSYNEQFF. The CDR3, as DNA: TGTGCCAGCAGTCTCAGACTAGCGGGGGGCCGAAGCTCCTACAATGAGCAGTTCTTC.

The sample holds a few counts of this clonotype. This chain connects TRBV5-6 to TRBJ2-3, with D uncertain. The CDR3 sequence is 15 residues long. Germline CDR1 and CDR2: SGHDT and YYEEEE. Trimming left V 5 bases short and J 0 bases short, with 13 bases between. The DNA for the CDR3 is TGTGCCAGCAGGCCCCCTGCCCCTAGCACAGATACGCAGTATTTT. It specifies CASRPPAPSTDTQYF.

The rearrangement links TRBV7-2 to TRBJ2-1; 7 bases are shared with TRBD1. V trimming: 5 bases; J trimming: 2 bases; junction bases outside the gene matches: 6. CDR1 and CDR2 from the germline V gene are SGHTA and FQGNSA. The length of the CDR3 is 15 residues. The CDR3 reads CASSPQGQTYNEQFF. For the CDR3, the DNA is TGTGCCAGCAGCCCCCAGGGACAGACCTACAATGAGCAGTTCTTC.

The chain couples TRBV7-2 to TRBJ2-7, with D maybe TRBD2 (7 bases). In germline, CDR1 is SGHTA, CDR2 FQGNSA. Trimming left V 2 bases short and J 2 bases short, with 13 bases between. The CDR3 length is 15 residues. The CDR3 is CASSLRTGGTYEQYF. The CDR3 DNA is TGTGCCAGCAGCTTAAGAACGGGGGGCACCTACGAGCAGTACTTC.

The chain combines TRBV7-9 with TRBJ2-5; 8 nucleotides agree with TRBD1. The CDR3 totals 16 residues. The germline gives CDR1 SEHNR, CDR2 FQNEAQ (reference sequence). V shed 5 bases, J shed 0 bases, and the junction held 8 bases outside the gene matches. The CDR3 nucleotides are TGTGCCAGCAGCCCTCCAGGGGGCTTGGACCAAGAGACCCAGTACTTC. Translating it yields CASSPPGGLDQETQYF.

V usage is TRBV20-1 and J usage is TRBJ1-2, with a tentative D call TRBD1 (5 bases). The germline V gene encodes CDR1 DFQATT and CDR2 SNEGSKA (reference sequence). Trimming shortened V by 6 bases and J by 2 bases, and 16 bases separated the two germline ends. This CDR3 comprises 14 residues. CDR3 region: CSAQGSRGNYGYTF. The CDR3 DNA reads TGCAGTGCCCAGGGCTCGCGCGGAAACTATGGCTACACCTTC.

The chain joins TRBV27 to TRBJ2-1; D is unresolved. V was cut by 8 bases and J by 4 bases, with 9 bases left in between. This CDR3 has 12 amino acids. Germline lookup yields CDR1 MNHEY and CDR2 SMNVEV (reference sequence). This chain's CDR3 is CASSARYNEQFF. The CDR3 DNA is TGTGCCAGCTCGGCCCGGTACAATGAGCAGTTCTTC.

The CDR3 here is CSARDSRATSYNEQFF. The CDR3 DNA reads TGCAGTGCTAGAGATAGCAGGGCAACTTCCTACAATGAGCAGTTCTTC. The rearrangement links TRBV20-1 to TRBJ2-1; D perhaps matches TRBD1 (5 bases). This CDR3 spans 16 amino acids. Per the germline V gene, CDR1 is DFQATT and CDR2 is SNEGSKA (reference sequence). The V end lost 0 bases, the J end lost 1 base, and 13 bases lay between the germline ends.

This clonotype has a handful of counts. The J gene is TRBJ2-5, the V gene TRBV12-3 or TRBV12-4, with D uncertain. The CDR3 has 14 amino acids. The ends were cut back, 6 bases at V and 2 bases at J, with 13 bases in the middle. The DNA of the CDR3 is TGTGCCAGCAGCCTCGACGGTTCTCAAGAGACCCAGTACTTC. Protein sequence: CASSLDGSQETQYF.

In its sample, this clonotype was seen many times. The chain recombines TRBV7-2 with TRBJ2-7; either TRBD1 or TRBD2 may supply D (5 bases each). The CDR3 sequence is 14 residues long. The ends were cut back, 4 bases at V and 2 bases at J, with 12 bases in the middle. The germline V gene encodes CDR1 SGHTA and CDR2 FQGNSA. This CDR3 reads CASSSSGTPYEQYF. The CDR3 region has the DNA TGTGCCAGCAGCTCATCCGGGACCCCCTACGAGCAGTACTTC.

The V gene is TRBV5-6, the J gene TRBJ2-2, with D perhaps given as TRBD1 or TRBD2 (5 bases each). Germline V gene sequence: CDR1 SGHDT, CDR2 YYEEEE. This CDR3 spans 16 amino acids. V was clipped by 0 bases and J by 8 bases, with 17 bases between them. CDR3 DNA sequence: TGTGCCAGCAGCTTGGACCAACGGGGCTCATGGGGGGAGCTGTTTTTT. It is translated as CASSLDQRGSWGELFF. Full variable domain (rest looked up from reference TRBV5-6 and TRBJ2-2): DAGVTQSPTHLIKTRGQQVTLRCSPKSGHDTVSWYQQALGQGPQFIFQYYEEEERQRGNFPDRFSGHQFPNYSSELNVNALLLGDSALYLCASSLDQRGSWGELFFGEGSRLTVL.

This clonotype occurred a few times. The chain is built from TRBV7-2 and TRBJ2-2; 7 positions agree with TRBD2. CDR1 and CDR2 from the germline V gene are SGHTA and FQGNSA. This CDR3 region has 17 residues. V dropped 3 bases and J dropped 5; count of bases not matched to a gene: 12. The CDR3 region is CASSFRGAGAGTGELFF. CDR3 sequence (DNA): TGTGCCAGCAGCTTCCGCGGTGCGGGAGCGGGAACCGGGGAGCTGTTTTTT.

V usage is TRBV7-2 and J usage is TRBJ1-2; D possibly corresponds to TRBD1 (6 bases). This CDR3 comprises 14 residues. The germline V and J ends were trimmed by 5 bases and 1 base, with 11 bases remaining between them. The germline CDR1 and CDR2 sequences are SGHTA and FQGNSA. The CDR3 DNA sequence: TGTGCCAGCAGCCCGGACAGTAATAACTATGGCTACACCTTC. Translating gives CASSPDSNNYGYTF.

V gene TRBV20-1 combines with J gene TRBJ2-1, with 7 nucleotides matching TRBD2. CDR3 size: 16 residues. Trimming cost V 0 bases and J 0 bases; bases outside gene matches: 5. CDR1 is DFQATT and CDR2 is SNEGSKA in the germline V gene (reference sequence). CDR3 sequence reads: CSARDSGRGSYNEQFF. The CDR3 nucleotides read TGCAGTGCTAGAGATTCGGGGAGGGGCTCCTACAATGAGCAGTTCTTC.

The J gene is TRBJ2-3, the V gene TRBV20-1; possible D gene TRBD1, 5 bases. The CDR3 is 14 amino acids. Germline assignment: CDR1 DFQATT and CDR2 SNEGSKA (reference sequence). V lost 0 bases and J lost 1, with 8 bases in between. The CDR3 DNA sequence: TGCAGTGCTAGAGATCCCAGGGGCACAGATACGCAGTATTTT. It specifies CSARDPRGTDTQYF.

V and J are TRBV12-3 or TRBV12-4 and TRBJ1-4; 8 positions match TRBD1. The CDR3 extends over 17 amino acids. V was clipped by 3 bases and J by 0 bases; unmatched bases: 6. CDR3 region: CASSFGQGSATNEKLFF. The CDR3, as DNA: TGTGCCAGCAGTTTTGGACAGGGATCTGCAACTAATGAAAAACTGTTTTTT.

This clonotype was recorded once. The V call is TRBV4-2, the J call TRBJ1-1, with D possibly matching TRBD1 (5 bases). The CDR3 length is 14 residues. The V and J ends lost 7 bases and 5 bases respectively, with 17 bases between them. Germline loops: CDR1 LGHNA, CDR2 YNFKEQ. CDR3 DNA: TGTGCCAGCACGACCGGGGGTGGACTGACTGAAGCTTTCTTT. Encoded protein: CASTTGGGLTEAFF.